The 25 T cell receptor beta chains in this list originate from one sample, sequenced in a study of cytomegalovirus exposure and HLA in healthy donors (dated by TCRdb to 2016 to 2017). The library was produced with the immunoSEQ multiplex PCR assay. A mixture of 60 forward primers for TCR Vbeta segments and 13 reverse primers for TCR Jbeta segments was used in the multiplex PCR. Not all clones reach the TCRdb copy of this immuneACCESS table, which keeps in-frame sequences only. Checked studies attribute under half of the gap to unresolved V genes and leave the rest unexplained. For this sample there are 90,000 to 130,000 clones; around 85% appear just once. Approximately 2% of the sample rests with the top ten. The sequenced sample consisted of PBMCs. These receptor sequences come from a man aged 40-49 years in good health and CMV-seronegative.

The genes are TRBV5-6 and TRBJ2-2, with TRBD2 identical over 11 bases. The germline gives CDR1 SGHDT, CDR2 YYEEEE. CDR3 length: 16 residues. With V trimmed by 1 base and J by 1 base, 0 bases remained unmatched. CDR3 sequence reads: CASSLTSGGNTGELFF. Here the CDR3 DNA reads TGTGCCAGCAGCTTGACTAGCGGGGGGAACACCGGGGAGCTGTTTTTT.

The gene calls are TRBV6-5 and TRBJ1-2; D is perhaps TRBD1 (6 bases). Trimming stripped 8 bases from V and 4 bases from J, with 14 bases between. Germline CDR1 and CDR2: MNHEY and SVGAGI. This CDR3 has 13 residues. The CDR3 region has the DNA TGTGCCAGCCGGGACACTCGACTCTATGGCTACACCTTC. Translation gives CASRDTRLYGYTF.

The CDR3 DNA reads TGTGCCAGCAGCTTAAGCACTAACTATGGCTACACCTTC. The encoded protein is CASSLSTNYGYTF. The genes are TRBV7-8 and TRBJ1-2, with D uncertain. In germline, CDR1 is SGHVS, CDR2 FQNEAQ. Trimming shortened V by 2 bases and J by 0 bases, and 4 bases separated the two germline ends. The CDR3 length is 13 residues. Full variable domain (outside the CDR3, taken from reference TRBV7-8 and TRBJ1-2): GAGVSQSPRYKVAKRGQDVALRCDPISGHVSLFWYQQALGQGPEFLTYFQNEAQLDKSGLPSDRFFAERPEGSVSTLKIQRTQQEDSAVYLCASSLSTNYGYTFGSGTRLTVV.

J is TRBJ1-4 and V is TRBV28, with D tentatively TRBD1 (5 bases). Trimming removed 8 bases at V and 7 bases at J, with 17 bases between. The CDR3 sequence is 14 residues long. Germline values: CDR1 MDHEN, CDR2 SYDVKM. CDR3 in DNA: TGTGCCAGCCAATGGGCACTAAGGGGTGAAAAACTGTTTTTT. It encodes CASQWALRGEKLFF.

The chain has TRBV19 and TRBJ2-7, with TRBD1 matching over 9 bases. V shed 6 bases, J shed 3 bases, and the junction held 6 bases outside the gene matches. CDR1 and CDR2 from the germline V gene are LNHDA and SQIVND (reference sequence). This CDR3 region has 14 residues. This chain's CDR3 is CASRQPGQGYEQYF. In DNA, the CDR3 is TGTGCCAGTAGACAGCCGGGACAGGGCTACGAGCAGTACTTC.

This rearrangement joins TRBV9 to TRBJ2-1; D is unresolved. The germline gives CDR1 SGDLS, CDR2 YYNGEE. The CDR3 extends over 15 amino acids. With 3 bases removed from V and 7 bases from J, the gap between germline ends came to 17 bases. This chain's CDR3 is CASSGSLESRNEQFF. The CDR3 bases are TGTGCCAGCAGCGGGAGTTTGGAATCGAGGAATGAGCAGTTCTTC.

This clone was seen a few times. The rearrangement joins TRBV6-5 to TRBJ2-5; D gene uncertain. The length of the CDR3 is 11 residues. The V end was cut by 6 bases, the J end by 4 bases, with 6 bases between. Germline lookup yields CDR1 MNHEY and CDR2 SVGAGI. In DNA, the CDR3 is TGTGCCAGCAGACTCGGAGAGACCCAGTACTTC. Translation: CASRLGETQYF.

The chain employs TRBV28 and TRBJ2-7; D might be TRBD1 (6 bases). Trimming removed 5 bases from V and 4 bases from J, with 18 bases in between. Germline-derived CDR1 and CDR2 are MDHEN and SYDVKM. There are 15 residues in the CDR3. The CDR3 sequence is CASSTQGSLSYEQYF. The DNA for the CDR3 is TGTGCCAGCAGTACACAGGGATCCCTTTCTTACGAGCAGTACTTC. Variable domain in full (rest from reference TRBV28 and TRBJ2-7): DVKVTQSSRYLVKRTGEKVFLECVQDMDHENMFWYRQDPGLGLRLIYFSYDVKMKEKGDIPEGYSVSREKKERFSLILESASTNQTSMYLCASSTQGSLSYEQYFGPGTRLTVT.

V is TRBV30 and J is TRBJ2-7, with D possibly matching TRBD1 (7 bases). Deletions cut 3 bases from V and 7 bases from J, with 10 bases between. CDR1 is GTSNPN and CDR2 is SVGIG in the germline V gene (reference sequence). CDR3 length equals 11 residues. This CDR3 reads CAWSGGQEQYF. The CDR3 nucleotides read TGTGCCTGGAGCGGGGGACAGGAGCAGTACTTC. Full variable domain (missing parts from reference TRBV30 and TRBJ2-7): SQTIHQWPATLVQPVGSPLSLECTVEGTSNPNLYWYRQAAGRGLQLLFYSVGIGQISSEVPQNLSASRPQDRQFILSSKKLLLSDSGFYLCAWSGGQEQYFGPGTRLTVT.

V and J are TRBV29-1 and TRBJ2-4, with D maybe TRBD1 (8 bases). Trimming stripped 6 bases from V and 8 bases from J, with 14 bases between. The length of the CDR3 is 12 residues. The germline CDR1 and CDR2 sequences are SQVTM and ANQGSEA. The CDR3 here is CSVDRGGDIQYF. DNA for the CDR3: TGCAGCGTCGACAGGGGAGGGGACATTCAGTACTTC.

This clone has only a few counts. This rearrangement joins TRBV4-3 to TRBJ1-2; D gene unclear. Germline values: CDR1 LGHNA, CDR2 YSLEER. Deletions cut 1 base from V and 0 bases from J, with 9 bases between. The CDR3 has 15 amino acids. The CDR3 spells CASSQGGGSNYGYTF. The CDR3 DNA is TGCGCCAGCAGCCAAGGGGGAGGGTCTAACTATGGCTACACCTTC.

The chain has TRBV5-4 and TRBJ2-5, with TRBD2 matching 12 bases. V lost 4 bases to trimming and J lost 4 bases; unmatched junction nucleotides: 5. Germline lookup yields CDR1 SGHNT and CDR2 YYREEE (reference sequence). The CDR3 length is 15 residues. In DNA, the CDR3 is TGTGCCAGCAGCGCCCCGGGACTAGCGGGAGAGACCCAGTACTTC. This encodes CASSAPGLAGETQYF.

The chain uses TRBV10-3 and TRBJ1-1; D is unresolved. Germline V gene lookup returns CDR1 ENHRY and CDR2 SYGVKD. V lost 3 bases, J lost 3 bases, and 8 bases lay in between. This CDR3 comprises 13 residues. CDR3 DNA: TGTGCCATCAGTGATCGGGTCGACACTGAAGCTTTCTTT. Protein: CAISDRVDTEAFF.

The rearrangement uses TRBV12-5 and TRBJ2-7; 10 bases match TRBD1. Trimming cost V 4 bases and J 4 bases; bases outside gene matches: 7. Germline V gives CDR1 LGHNT, CDR2 FRNRAP. CDR3 size: 15 residues. CDR3 loop: CASGSTRDRGYEQYF. CDR3 in DNA: TGTGCTAGTGGTTCGACCCGGGACAGGGGTTACGAGCAGTACTTC.

This clone is a singleton in its sample. J is TRBJ1-1 and V is TRBV6-5, with no clear D. CDR1 is MNHEY, CDR2 SVGAGI, per germline. With 8 bases removed from V and 9 bases from J, the gap between germline ends came to 16 bases. The length of the CDR3 is 12 residues. CDR3 sequence reads: CASRGDTIQAFF. The CDR3 region has the DNA TGTGCCAGCCGGGGAGACACCATCCAAGCTTTCTTT.

The chain has TRBV27 and TRBJ1-1; D gene uncertain. CDR3 size: 14 residues. V was shortened by 2 bases and J by 5 bases, with 12 bases between the two germline ends. Germline V lookup: CDR1 MNHEY, CDR2 SMNVEV (reference sequence). The CDR3 protein is CASSLMESGTEAFF. DNA of the CDR3: TGTGCCAGCAGTTTAATGGAGTCCGGGACTGAAGCTTTCTTT.

V gene TRBV12-5 combines with J gene TRBJ2-3; 9 nucleotides agree with TRBD1. J lost 2 bases, V lost 4 bases, and 7 bases had no gene match. The CDR3 loop spans 16 amino acids. Germline V gives CDR1 LGHNT, CDR2 FRNRAP. Written as DNA, the CDR3 is TGTGCTAGTGGTTCTGGGGACAGGGCTTTCACAGATACGCAGTATTTT. This encodes CASGSGDRAFTDTQYF.

The V and J genes are TRBV19 and TRBJ2-5; a possible D gene is TRBD2 (6 bases). This CDR3 region has 16 residues. Germline V gives CDR1 LNHDA, CDR2 SQIVND (reference sequence). V was shortened by 9 bases and J by 3 bases, with 23 bases between the two germline ends. CDR3 sequence (DNA): TGTGCCAGCGACACCGGGAGAGTAAGGGGCGAAGAGACCCAGTACTTC. This translates into CASDTGRVRGEETQYF.

V is TRBV2 and J is TRBJ2-5; no firm D call. Trimming stripped 6 bases from V and 1 base from J, with 12 bases between. The V gene's germline CDR1 is SNHLY and CDR2 FYNNEI. CDR3 size: 14 residues. CDR3: CASSPTVIQETQYF. The CDR3 region has the DNA TGTGCCAGCAGCCCCACGGTGATCCAAGAGACCCAGTACTTC.

The chain is built from TRBV7-2 and TRBJ1-4, with 8 nucleotides matching TRBD1. The germline CDR1 and CDR2 sequences are SGHTA and FQGNSA. CDR3 length: 15 amino acids. V shed 5 bases, J shed 8 bases, and the junction held 10 bases outside the gene matches. In nucleotides, the CDR3 is TGTGCCAGCAGCCCTGACAGGGGTCTAGGCGAAAAACTGTTTTTT. Its translation is CASSPDRGLGEKLFF. Looking up the rest from reference TRBV7-2 and TRBJ1-4 gives the full variable domain: GAGVSQSPSNKVTEKGKDVELRCDPISGHTALYWYRQSLGQGLEFLIYFQGNSAPDKSGLPSDRFSAERTGGSVSTLTIQRTQQEDSAVYLCASSPDRGLGEKLFFGSGTQLSVL.

The chain uses TRBV6-6 and TRBJ1-5; TRBD1 matches at 7 bases. The CDR3 length is 15 residues. Germline loops: CDR1 MNHNY, CDR2 SVGAGI (reference sequence). Germline trimming cut 0 bases from V and 4 bases from J; bases unmatched to any gene: 3. For the CDR3, the DNA is TGTGCCAGCAGTTACTCGGGGACAGCTAATCAGCCCCAGCATTTT. Translating it yields CASSYSGTANQPQHF.

The rearrangement links TRBV5-6 to TRBJ1-2, with no clear D. This CDR3 spans 15 amino acids. The V end was cut by 2 bases, the J end by 4 bases, with 15 bases between. CDR1 and CDR2 (germline): SGHDT, YYEEEE. CDR3 sequence: CASSFRGGSSYGYTF. The DNA of the CDR3 is TGTGCCAGCAGCTTTAGAGGAGGGAGTAGCTATGGCTACACCTTC.

The genes are TRBV27 and TRBJ2-3; weak D call: TRBD1 (5 bases). Per the germline V gene, CDR1 is MNHEY and CDR2 is SMNVEV (reference sequence). The CDR3 extends over 15 amino acids. V was clipped by 0 bases and J by 1 base, with 8 bases between them. The CDR3 DNA follows: TGTGCCAGCAGTTTATCGGGCAGGGGCACAGATACGCAGTATTTT. This codes for CASSLSGRGTDTQYF.

The chain combines TRBV4-3 with TRBJ2-3, with TRBD1 identical over 9 bases. This CDR3 region has 16 residues. Trimming at V came to 3 bases and at J to 2 bases, leaving 6 bases not matched to a gene. Per germline, CDR1 LGHNA and CDR2 YSLEER. CDR3 sequence: CASSQTGTGTTDTQYF. In DNA, the CDR3 is TGCGCCAGCAGCCAGACCGGGACAGGGACCACAGATACGCAGTATTTT.

This clone was recorded only once. The J gene is TRBJ1-5, the V gene TRBV19, with 9 bases lining up with TRBD1. The CDR3 extends over 15 amino acids. Germline CDR1 reads LNHDA; CDR2 reads SQIVND (reference sequence). Trimming cost V 5 bases and J 4 bases; bases outside gene matches: 6. The CDR3: CASSRRDRENQPQHF. CDR3 coding DNA: TGTGCCAGTAGTCGCCGGGACAGGGAGAATCAGCCCCAGCATTTT.